This T cell receptor (beta chain) was retrieved from a study of cytomegalovirus exposure and HLA in healthy donors. Study overall: In an earlier analysis, approximately 120 million unique TCR beta sequences were found from some 200 million T cells.

Germline assignment: CDR1 LNHDA and CDR2 SQIVND (reference sequence). The CDR3 covers 15 residues. V was trimmed by 6 bases and J by 6 bases, leaving 18 bases between them. As to this clone: As yet, its antigen is unknown.

Study results and limitations: Reportedly, a later analysis found an Asian-associated ancestry cluster had fewer N-insertions than the approximately 640-donor mean. TCR sequences were mostly rare, though some public TCRs occurred in many donors. A later analysis found that most CMV-associated TCR beta chains appeared HLA-restricted.

The primer mix had 60 Vbeta and 13 Jbeta primers. Measured with immunoSEQ multiplex PCR; TCRdb has only the in-frame clones, and not every one. In the table there are 85,000 to 90,000 clones, about 76% of which are singletons. The chain links TRBV19 to TRBJ1-5, with a weak D call TRBD1 (6 bases). The sample comprised PBMCs. The TCR sequence derives from a man aged 30 to 39 in good health and CMV-seropositive. In DNA form, the CDR3 reads TGTGCCAGTAGCTTCTCTCAGGGGATCGGTCAGCCCCAGCATTTT. This encodes CASSFSQGIGQPQHF.